What follows is one T cell receptor (beta chain) and its context. This clone's antigen is unknown. Per-nucleotide qualities are absent, and no much larger clonotype sits a single base away. CDR1 and CDR2 are drawn from the germline V gene: LGHNA, YSLEER. The CDR3 runs 16 residues from the cysteine to the phenylalanine. The kept DNA is CDR3 alone, 48 bases in frame from the first base. V was cut back by 1 base and J by 6 bases, leaving a gap of 18 bases between them. This record belongs to a study of OX40 agonist ivuxolimab in advanced cancers. Describing the broader study: Ivuxolimab was an agonistic, fully human IgG2 monoclonal antibody directed against OX40 (CD134), a costimulatory receptor. The monotherapy dose-escalation portion (N of about 49 patients) of the phase I ivuxolimab trial is reported in the paper. Intravenous ivuxolimab was administered to patients every 2 weeks at six dose levels: 0.01, 0.1, 0.3, 1.5, 3 and 10 mg/kg. Among the roughly 52 dose-escalation patients, some 20 had hepatocellular carcinoma, roughly 15 melanoma, 9 renal cell carcinoma and 9 head and neck cancer. Partial responses occurred in three dose-escalation patients, of whom one had hepatocellular carcinoma and two had cutaneous melanoma. Patients were allowed to have had prior anti-PD-1, anti-PD-L1 or anti-CTLA-4 therapy, and 40% to 45% of the dose-escalation patients had been treated with checkpoint inhibitors. In the dose-escalation cohort, approximately 80% of patients were male, and the mean age was approximately 60 years with a range of roughly 20 to 80. The purpose of peripheral TCRbeta sequencing was to test whether ivuxolimab changed TCR sequence diversity and led to clonal T-cell expansion.

For sequencing of the TCRbeta CDR3 region, genomic DNA was extracted from the sorted cells. TCRbeta CDR3 regions were sequenced using the immunoSEQ Assay. Not all clones reach the TCRdb copy of this immuneACCESS table, which keeps in-frame sequences only. Checked studies attribute under half of the gap to unresolved V genes and leave the rest unexplained. In this sample the table shows some 46,000 clones, 80% of which occur a single time. The leading ten clones occupy under 5% of the sample. The trial excluded patients who had a history of autoimmune disease or were on systemic immunosuppression. In every dose cohort, peripheral blood was drawn for TCR sequencing at baseline, cycle 4 day 1, and cycle 7 day 1. The samples were taken from a phase I, first-in-human, multicenter, open-label dose-escalation trial of ivuxolimab. The trial enrolled adults with locally advanced or metastatic head and neck squamous cell, hepatocellular, melanoma or renal cell carcinoma. Before TCR sequencing, CD4+ T cells and CD8+ T cells from peripheral blood were sorted into separate populations.

Points the paper makes about the study in general: At doses of 0.1 to 3.0 mg/kg, clonal expansion of both CD4+ and CD8+ T cells in blood was seen between baseline and week 6. The antigen specificity of the peripheral T cells that underwent clonal expansion was not determined. Low levels of normalized T-cell clonal expansion were also shown by some nonresponding patients. On average, CD8+ T cells showed more expanded clones than CD4+ T cells after ivuxolimab. In the 0.1-3.0 mg/kg groups, partial responders were among the patients with the lowest normalized peripheral clonal expansion, particularly in CD8+ T cells.

The receptor chain draws on TRBV4-3 and TRBJ1-1; TRBD1 is a weak D gene call, 6 bases matching. The sequence was obtained from an adult with an advanced solid tumor such as melanoma, head and neck, liver or kidney cancer. The sequencing used CD4+ or CD8+ T cells sorted from blood, collected in a trial of the OX40 agonist ivuxolimab. The DNA reads TGCGCCAGCAGCCAAGCCAGGACAGCCTACGAGCCTGAAGCTTTCTTT. It specifies CASSQARTAYEPEAFF.